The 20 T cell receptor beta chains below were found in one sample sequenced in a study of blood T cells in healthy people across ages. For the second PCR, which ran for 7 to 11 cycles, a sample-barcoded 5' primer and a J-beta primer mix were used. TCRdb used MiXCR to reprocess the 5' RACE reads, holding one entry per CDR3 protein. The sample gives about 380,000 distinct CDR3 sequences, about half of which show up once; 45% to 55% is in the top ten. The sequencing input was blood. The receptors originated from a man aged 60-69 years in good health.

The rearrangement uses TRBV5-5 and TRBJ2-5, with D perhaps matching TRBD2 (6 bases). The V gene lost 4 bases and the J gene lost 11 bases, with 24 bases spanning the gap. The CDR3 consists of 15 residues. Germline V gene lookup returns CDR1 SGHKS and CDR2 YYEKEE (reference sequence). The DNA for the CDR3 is TGTGCCAGCAGCCCCGGGACTCCCCGTTTTGTGGTGCAGTACTTC. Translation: CASSPGTPRFVVQYF.

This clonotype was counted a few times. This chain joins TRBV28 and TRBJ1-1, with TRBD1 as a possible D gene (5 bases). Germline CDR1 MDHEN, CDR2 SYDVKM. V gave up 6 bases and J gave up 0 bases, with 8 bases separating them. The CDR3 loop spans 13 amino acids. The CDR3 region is CASSSRVNTEAFF. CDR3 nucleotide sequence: TGTGCCAGCAGCTCCAGGGTGAACACTGAAGCTTTCTTT.

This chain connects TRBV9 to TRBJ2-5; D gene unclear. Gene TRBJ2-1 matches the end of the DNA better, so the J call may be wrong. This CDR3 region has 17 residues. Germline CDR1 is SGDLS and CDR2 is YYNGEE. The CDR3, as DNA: TGTGCCAGCAGCGTAGCGGGTAGTGGGATGTACCAAGAGACCCAGTTCTTC. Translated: CASSVAGSGMYQETQFF.

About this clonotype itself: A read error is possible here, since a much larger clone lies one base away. The CDR3 here is CSALRRQGKTGTSGNEQYF. CDR3 nucleotides: TGCAGTGCCCTTCGGCGGCAGGGAAAAACCGGGACTAGCGGCAATGAGCAGTACTTC. This chain uses TRBV20-1 with TRBJ2-7, with 11 nucleotides matching TRBD2. The CDR3 has 19 amino acids. Germline-derived CDR1 and CDR2 are DFQATT and SNEGSKA (reference sequence). V gave up 6 bases and J gave up 7 bases; unmatched junction bases: 26.

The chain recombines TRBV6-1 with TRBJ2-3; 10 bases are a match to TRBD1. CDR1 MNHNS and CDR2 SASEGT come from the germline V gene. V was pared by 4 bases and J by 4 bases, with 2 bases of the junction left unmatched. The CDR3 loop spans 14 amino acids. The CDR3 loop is CASSGQGAPDTQYF. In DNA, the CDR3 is TGTGCCAGCAGTGGACAGGGGGCCCCAGATACGCAGTATTTT.

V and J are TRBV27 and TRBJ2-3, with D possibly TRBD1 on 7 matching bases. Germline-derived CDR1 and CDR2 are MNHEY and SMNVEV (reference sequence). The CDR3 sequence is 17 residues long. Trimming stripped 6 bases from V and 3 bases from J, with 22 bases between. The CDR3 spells CASSQAGGGVRTDTQYF. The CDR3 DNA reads TGTGCCAGCAGCCAAGCCGGAGGGGGCGTAAGGACAGATACGCAGTATTTT.

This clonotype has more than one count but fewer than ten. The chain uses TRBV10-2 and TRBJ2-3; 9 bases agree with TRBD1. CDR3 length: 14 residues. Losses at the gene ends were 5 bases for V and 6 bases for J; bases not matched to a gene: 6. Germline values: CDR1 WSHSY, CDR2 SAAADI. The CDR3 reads CASSLRTGVDTQYF. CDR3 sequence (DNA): TGCGCCAGCAGTCTTCGGACAGGGGTGGATACGCAGTATTTT.

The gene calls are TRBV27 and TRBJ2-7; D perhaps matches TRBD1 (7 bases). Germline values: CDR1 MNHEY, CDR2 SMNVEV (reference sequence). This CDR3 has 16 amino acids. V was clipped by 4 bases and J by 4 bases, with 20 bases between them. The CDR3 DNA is TGTGCCAGCAGTTCCACCGGGGGACAGAGCTTTTACGAGCAGTACTTC. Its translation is CASSSTGGQSFYEQYF.

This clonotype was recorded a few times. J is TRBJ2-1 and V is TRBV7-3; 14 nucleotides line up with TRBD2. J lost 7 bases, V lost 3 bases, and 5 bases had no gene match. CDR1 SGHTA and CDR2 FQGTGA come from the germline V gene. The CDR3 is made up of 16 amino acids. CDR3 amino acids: CASSFGGLAGGNEQFF. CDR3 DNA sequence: TGTGCCAGCAGCTTCGGAGGACTAGCGGGAGGTAATGAGCAGTTCTTC.

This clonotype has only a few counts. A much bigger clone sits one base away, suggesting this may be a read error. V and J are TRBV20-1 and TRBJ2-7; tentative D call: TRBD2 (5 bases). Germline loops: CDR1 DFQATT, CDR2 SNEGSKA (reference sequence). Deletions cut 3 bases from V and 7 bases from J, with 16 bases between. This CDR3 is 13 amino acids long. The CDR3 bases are TGCAGTGCTAGCCCTGGGGTCGGGAATGAGCAGTACTTC. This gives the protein CSASPGVGNEQYF.

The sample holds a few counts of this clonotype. CDR3 coding DNA: TGCGCCAGCAGCTCCCCCGGGACAGGGGGAGAGACCCAGTACTTC. The encoded protein is CASSSPGTGGETQYF. The chain combines TRBV5-1 with TRBJ2-5, with TRBD1 matching 11 bases. This CDR3 has 15 residues. Germline assignment: CDR1 SGHRS and CDR2 YFSETQ. Trimming at V came to 3 bases and at J to 4 bases, leaving 5 bases not matched to a gene. Variable domain in full (rest from reference TRBV5-1 and TRBJ2-5): KAGVTQTPRYLIKTRGQQVTLSCSPISGHRSVSWYQQTPGQGLQFLFEYFSETQRNKGNFPGRFSGRQFSNSRSEMNVSTLELGDSALYLCASSSPGTGGETQYFGPGTRLLVL.

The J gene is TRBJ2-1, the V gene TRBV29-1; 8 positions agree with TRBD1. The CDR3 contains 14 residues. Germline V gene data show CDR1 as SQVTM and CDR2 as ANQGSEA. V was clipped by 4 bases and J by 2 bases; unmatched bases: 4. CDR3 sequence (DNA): TGCAGCGTTGCGACAGGGGTTACCTACAATGAGCAGTTCTTC. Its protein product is CSVATGVTYNEQFF.

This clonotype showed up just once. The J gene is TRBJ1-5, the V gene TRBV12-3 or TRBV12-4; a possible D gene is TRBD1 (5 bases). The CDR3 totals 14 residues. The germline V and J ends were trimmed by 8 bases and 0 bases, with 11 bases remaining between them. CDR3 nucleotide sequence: TGTGCCAGCGGAACCAGGGCTAGCAATCAGCCCCAGCATTTT. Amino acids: CASGTRASNQPQHF.

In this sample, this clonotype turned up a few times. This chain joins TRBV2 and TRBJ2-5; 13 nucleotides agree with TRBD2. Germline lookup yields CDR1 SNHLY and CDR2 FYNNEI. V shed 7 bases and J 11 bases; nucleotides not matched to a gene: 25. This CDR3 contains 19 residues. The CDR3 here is CASTHDRASTSGRGNEQYF. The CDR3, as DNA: TGTGCCAGCACACACGACAGGGCCTCCACTAGCGGGAGGGGAAATGAGCAGTACTTC.

CDR3 sequence (DNA): TGTGCCAGCAGTGAAGGGGGACTAGCGGGGGTTTATGAGACCCAGTACTTC. Translated: CASSEGGLAGVYETQYF. V is TRBV25-1 and J is TRBJ2-5; TRBD2 agrees at 14 bases. The CDR3 is made up of 17 amino acids. The V gene end was trimmed by 2 bases and the J gene end by 5 bases; junction bases not matched to a gene: 7. Germline V gives CDR1 MGHDK, CDR2 SYGVNS.

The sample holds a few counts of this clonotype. The DNA of the CDR3 is TGTGCCAGCAGTGTCGCGGGAGGGGGGATGTCCAAAAACATTCAGTACTTC. Translating gives CASSVAGGGMSKNIQYF. The V call is TRBV6-1, the J call TRBJ2-5; 9 bases are a match to TRBD2. The DNA matches TRBJ2-4 better at its end, which makes the J call doubtful. The CDR3 length is 17 residues. Germline V lookup: CDR1 MNHNS, CDR2 SASEGT.

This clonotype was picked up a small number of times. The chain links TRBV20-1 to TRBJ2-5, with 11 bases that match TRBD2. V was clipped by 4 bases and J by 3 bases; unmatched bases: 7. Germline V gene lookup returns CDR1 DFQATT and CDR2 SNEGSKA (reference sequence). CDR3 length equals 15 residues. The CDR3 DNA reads TGCAGTGCTACTCAAGGGACTAGCGGCAAAGAGACCCAGTACTTC. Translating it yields CSATQGTSGKETQYF.

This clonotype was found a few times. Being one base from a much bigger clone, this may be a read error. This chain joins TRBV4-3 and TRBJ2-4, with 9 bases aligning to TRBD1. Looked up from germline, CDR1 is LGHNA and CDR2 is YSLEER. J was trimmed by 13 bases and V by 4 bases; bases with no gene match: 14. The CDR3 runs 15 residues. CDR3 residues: CASSPRGQGSYGQYF. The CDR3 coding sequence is TGCGCCAGCAGCCCCCGCGGACAGGGGTCGTACGGGCAGTACTTC.

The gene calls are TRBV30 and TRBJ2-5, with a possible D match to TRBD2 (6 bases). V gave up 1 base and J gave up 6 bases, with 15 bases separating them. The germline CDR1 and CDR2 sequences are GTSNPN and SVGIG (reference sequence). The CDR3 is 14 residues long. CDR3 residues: CAWSAATRRKTQYF. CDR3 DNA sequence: TGTGCCTGGAGTGCAGCGACTAGGAGGAAGACCCAGTACTTC.

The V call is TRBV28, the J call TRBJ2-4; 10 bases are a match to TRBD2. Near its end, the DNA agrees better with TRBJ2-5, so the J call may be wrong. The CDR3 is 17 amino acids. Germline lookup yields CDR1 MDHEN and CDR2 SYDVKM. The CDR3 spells CASSLGVLAGSQETQYF. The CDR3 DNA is TGTGCCAGCAGTTTAGGGGTACTAGCGGGATCCCAAGAGACCCAGTACTTC.